The clone carrying this T cell receptor (beta chain) was seen ten or more times. Germline values: CDR1 SGHAT, CDR2 FQDESV (reference sequence). Between the trimmed V and J ends, which lost 5 bases and 7 bases, there was a span of 14 bases. The CDR3 contains 13 residues. The sample originates from a study of early T cells in non-severe SARS-CoV-2 infection. Study-wide background: Bulk RNA taken from unsorted whole blood was sequenced, leaving chains unpaired.

Researchers attached unique molecular identifiers to individual cDNA molecules. MiXCR, run by TCRdb on the 5' RACE reads, gives a single entry per CDR3 protein. The data show some 57,000 distinct CDR3 sequences, less than 9.5% seen once. This TCR came from an adult who was a healthcare worker with PCR-confirmed SARS-CoV-2 infection or an uninfected control (not recorded which). The chain joins TRBV11-1 to TRBJ2-5; D perhaps matches TRBD2 (5 bases). The source material was whole blood. CDR3 region: CASSAGLEGTQYF. The CDR3 DNA reads as TGTGCCAGCAGCGCCGGACTTGAAGGGACCCAGTACTTC.